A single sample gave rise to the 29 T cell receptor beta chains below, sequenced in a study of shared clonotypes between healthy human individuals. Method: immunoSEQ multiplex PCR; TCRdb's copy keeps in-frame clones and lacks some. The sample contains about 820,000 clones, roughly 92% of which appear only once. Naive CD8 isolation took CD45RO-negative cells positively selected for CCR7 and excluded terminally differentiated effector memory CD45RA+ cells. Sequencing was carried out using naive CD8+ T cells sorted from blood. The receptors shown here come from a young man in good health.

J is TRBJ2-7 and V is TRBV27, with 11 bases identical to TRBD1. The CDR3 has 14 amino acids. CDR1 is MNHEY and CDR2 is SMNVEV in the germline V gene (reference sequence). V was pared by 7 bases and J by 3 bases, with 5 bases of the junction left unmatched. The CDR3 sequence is CASKTGTGGYEQYF. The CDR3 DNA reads TGTGCCAGCAAAACCGGGACAGGGGGCTACGAGCAGTACTTC.

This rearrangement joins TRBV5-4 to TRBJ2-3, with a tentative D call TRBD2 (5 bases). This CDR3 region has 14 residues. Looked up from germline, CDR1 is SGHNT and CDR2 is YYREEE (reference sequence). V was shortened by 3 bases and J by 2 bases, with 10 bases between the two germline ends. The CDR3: CASSYTRDTDTQYF. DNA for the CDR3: TGTGCCAGCAGCTATACTAGGGACACAGATACGCAGTATTTT.

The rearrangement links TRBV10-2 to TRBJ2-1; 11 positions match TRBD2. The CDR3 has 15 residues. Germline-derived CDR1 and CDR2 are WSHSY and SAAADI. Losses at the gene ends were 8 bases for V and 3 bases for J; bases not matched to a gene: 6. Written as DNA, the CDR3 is TGCGCCAGCGCCGAGGGACTAGCGGACTACAATGAGCAGTTCTTC. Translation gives CASAEGLADYNEQFF.

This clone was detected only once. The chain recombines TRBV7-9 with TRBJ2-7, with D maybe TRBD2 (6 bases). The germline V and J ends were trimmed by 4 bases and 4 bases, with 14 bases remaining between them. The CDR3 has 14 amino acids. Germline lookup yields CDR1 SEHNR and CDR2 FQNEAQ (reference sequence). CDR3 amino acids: CASSSRETLYEQYF. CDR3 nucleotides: TGTGCCAGCAGCTCCCGGGAGACCTTATACGAGCAGTACTTC.

The CDR3 reads CASSPPRTIYGYTF. The CDR3 DNA reads as TGTGCCAGCAGCCCCCCTCGAACCATCTATGGCTACACCTTC. The V and J genes are TRBV7-9 and TRBJ1-2; D unclear. CDR1 SEHNR and CDR2 FQNEAQ come from the germline V gene (reference sequence). V was clipped by 5 bases and J by 4 bases, with 14 bases between them. The CDR3 totals 14 residues.

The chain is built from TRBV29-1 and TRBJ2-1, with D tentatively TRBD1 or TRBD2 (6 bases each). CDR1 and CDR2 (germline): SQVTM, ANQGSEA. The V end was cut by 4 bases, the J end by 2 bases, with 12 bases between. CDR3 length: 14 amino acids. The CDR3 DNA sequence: TGCAGCGTTGGTCGGGGGCACACCTACAATGAGCAGTTCTTC. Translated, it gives CSVGRGHTYNEQFF.

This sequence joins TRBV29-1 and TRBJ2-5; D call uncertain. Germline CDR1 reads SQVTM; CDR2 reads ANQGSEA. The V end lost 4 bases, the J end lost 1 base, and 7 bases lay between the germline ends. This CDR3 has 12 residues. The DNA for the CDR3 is TGCAGCGTTGTTTTTGGCCAAGAGACCCAGTACTTC. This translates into CSVVFGQETQYF.

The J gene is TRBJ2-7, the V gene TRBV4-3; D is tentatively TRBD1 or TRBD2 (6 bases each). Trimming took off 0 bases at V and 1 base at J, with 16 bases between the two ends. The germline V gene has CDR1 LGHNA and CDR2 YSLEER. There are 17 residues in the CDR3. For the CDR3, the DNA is TGCGCCAGCAGCCAAGATTGGTACAGGGAGGAATCCTACGAGCAGTACTTC. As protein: CASSQDWYREESYEQYF.

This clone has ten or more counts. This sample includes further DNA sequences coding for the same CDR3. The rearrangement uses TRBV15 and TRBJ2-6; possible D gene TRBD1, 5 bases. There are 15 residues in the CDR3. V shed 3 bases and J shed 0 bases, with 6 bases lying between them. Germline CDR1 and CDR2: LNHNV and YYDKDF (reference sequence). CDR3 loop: CATSRDNSGANVLTF. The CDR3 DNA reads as TGTGCCACCAGCAGGGACAACTCTGGGGCCAACGTCCTGACTTTC.

The CDR3 is CSVETSGRLHEQFF. The CDR3, as DNA: TGCAGCGTTGAGACTAGCGGGAGACTTCATGAGCAGTTCTTC. This chain links TRBV29-1 with TRBJ2-1, with 12 positions matching TRBD2. Germline CDR1 is SQVTM and CDR2 is ANQGSEA. This CDR3 is 14 amino acids long. V trimming: 3 bases; J trimming: 8 bases; junction bases outside the gene matches: 5.

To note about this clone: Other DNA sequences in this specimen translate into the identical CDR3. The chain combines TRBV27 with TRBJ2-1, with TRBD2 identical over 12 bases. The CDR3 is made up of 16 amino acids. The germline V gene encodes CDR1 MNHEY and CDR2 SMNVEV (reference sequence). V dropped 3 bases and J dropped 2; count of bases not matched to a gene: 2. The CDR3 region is CASSFLAGGTYNEQFF. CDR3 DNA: TGTGCCAGCAGTTTCCTAGCGGGAGGGACCTACAATGAGCAGTTCTTC.

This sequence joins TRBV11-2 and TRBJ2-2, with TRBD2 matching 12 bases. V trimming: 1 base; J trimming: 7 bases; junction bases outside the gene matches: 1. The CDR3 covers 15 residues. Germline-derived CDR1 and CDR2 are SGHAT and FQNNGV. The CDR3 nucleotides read TGTGCCAGCAGCTTAGGGACTAGCGGGATCGGGGAGCTGTTTTTT. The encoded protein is CASSLGTSGIGELFF.

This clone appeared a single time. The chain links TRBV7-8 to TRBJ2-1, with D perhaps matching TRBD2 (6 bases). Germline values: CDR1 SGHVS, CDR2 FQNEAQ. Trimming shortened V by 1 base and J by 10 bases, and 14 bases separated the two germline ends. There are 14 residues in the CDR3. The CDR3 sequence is CASSLETNREEQFF. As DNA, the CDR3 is TGTGCCAGCAGCTTAGAGACGAACCGGGAGGAGCAGTTCTTC.

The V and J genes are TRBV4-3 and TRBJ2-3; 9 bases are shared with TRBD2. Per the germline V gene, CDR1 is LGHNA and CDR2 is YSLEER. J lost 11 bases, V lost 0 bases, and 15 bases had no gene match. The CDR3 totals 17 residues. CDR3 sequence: CASSQEGGVAGALLQYF. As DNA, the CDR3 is TGCGCCAGCAGCCAAGAGGGCGGGGTAGCGGGAGCTCTCCTGCAGTATTTT.

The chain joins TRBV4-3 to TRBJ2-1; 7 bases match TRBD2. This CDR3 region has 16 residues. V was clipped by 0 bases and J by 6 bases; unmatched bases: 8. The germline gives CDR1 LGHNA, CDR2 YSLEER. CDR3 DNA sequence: TGCGCCAGCAGCCAAGATTTCCGGGAGGCCGGCAATGAGCAGTTCTTC. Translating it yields CASSQDFREAGNEQFF.

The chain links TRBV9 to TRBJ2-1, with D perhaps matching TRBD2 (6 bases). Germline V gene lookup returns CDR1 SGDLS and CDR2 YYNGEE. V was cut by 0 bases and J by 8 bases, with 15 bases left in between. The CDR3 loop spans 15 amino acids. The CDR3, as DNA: TGTGCCAGCAGCGTAGATCTAGCGCGACTTCATGAGCAGTTCTTC. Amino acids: CASSVDLARLHEQFF. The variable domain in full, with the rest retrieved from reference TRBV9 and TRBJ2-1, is DSGVTQTPKHLITATGQRVTLRCSPRSGDLSVYWYQQSLDQGLQFLIQYYNGEERAKGNILERFSAQQFPDLHSELNLSSLELGDSALYFCASSVDLARLHEQFFGPGTRLTVL.

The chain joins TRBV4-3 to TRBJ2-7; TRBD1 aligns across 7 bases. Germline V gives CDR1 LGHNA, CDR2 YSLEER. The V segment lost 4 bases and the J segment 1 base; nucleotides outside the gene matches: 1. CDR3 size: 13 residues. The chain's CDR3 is CASSPRGSYEQYF. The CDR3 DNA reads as TGCGCCAGCAGCCCCAGGGGGTCCTACGAGCAGTACTTC.

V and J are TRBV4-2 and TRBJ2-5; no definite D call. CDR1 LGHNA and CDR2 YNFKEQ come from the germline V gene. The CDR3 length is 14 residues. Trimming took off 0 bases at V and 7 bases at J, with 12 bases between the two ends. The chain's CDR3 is CASSQERLLGTQYF. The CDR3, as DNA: TGTGCCAGCAGCCAAGAGAGGCTCTTAGGGACCCAGTACTTC.

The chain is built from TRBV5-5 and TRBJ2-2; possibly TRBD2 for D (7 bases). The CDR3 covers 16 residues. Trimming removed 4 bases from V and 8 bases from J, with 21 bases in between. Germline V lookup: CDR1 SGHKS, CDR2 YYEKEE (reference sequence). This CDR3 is CASSPPPGGGGGELFF. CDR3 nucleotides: TGTGCCAGCAGCCCCCCTCCGGGCGGGGGCGGTGGGGAGCTGTTTTTT.

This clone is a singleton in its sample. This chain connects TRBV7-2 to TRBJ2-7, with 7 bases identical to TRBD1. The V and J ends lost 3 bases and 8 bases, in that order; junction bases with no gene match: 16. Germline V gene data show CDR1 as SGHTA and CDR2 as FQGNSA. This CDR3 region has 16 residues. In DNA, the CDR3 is TGTGCCAGCAGCTTGGGTGTGGGGACAGACGCTCTGCAGCAGTACTTC. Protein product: CASSLGVGTDALQQYF.

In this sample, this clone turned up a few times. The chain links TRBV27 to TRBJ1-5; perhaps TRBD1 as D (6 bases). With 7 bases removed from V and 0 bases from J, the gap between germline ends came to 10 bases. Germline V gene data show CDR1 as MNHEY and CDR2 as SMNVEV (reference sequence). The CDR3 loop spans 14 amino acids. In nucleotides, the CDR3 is TGTGCCAGCAAAACAGGGACTAGCAATCAGCCCCAGCATTTT. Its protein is CASKTGTSNQPQHF.

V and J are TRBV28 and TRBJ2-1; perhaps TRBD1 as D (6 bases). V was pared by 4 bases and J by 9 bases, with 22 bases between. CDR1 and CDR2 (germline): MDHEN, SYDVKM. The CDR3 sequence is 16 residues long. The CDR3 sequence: CASSSLRQETPSEQFF. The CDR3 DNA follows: TGTGCCAGCAGTTCCTTACGACAGGAAACCCCTAGTGAGCAGTTCTTC.

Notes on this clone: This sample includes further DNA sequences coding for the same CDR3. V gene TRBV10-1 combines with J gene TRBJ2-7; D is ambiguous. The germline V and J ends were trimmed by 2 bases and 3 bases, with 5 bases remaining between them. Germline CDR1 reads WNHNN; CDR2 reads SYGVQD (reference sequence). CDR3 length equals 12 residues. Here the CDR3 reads CASSETGYEQYF. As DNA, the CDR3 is TGCGCCAGCAGTGAGACCGGCTACGAGCAGTACTTC.

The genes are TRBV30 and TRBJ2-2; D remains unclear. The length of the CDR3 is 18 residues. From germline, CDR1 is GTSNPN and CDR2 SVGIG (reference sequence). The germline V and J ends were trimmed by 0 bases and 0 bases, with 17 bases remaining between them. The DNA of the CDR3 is TGTGCCTGGAGTGTACCTCGCACACTCCAGCCGAACACCGGGGAGCTGTTTTTT. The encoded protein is CAWSVPRTLQPNTGELFF.

Here the CDR3 DNA reads TGTGCCAGCAGGACTTGGAGCGGGAGTATCTACGAGCAGTACTTC. Its translation: CASRTWSGSIYEQYF. V is TRBV27 and J is TRBJ2-7; 8 bases match TRBD2. V gave up 6 bases and J gave up 3 bases; unmatched junction bases: 10. The germline V gene encodes CDR1 MNHEY and CDR2 SMNVEV (reference sequence). The CDR3 length is 15 residues.

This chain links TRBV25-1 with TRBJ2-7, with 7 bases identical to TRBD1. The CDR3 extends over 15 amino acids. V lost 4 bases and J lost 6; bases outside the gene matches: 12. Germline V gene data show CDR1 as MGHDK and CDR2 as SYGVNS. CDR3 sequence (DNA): TGTGCCAGCAGTGGCCCGACAGGGTTTCTTTCCGAGCAGTACTTC. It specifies CASSGPTGFLSEQYF.

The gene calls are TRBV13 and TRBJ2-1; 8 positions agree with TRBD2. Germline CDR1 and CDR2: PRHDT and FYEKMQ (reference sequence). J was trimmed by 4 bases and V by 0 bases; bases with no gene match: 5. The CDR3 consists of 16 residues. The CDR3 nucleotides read TGTGCCAGCAGCTTAGGCCTCCAGCGGGAGTACAATGAGCAGTTCTTC. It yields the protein CASSLGLQREYNEQFF.

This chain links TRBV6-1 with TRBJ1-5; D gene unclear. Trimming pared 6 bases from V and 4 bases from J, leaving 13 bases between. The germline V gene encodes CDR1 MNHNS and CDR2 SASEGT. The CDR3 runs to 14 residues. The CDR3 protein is CASRTNKWNQPQHF. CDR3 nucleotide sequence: TGTGCCAGCAGAACTAACAAATGGAATCAGCCCCAGCATTTT.

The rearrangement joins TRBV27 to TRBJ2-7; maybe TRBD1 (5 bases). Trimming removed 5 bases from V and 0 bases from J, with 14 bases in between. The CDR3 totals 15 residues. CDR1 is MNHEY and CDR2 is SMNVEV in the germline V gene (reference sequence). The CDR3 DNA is TGTGCCAGCAGTCTTACAGGTGTCGGCTCCTACGAGCAGTACTTC. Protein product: CASSLTGVGSYEQYF.